This paragraph covers one TCR beta chain sequence. There is no known antigen for this receptor. Nothing much larger sits one base from this clone, and base qualities are not available. The sample belongs to a study of cytomegalovirus exposure and HLA in healthy donors (TCRdb year 2017). Turning to the overall study: According to an earlier analysis of 587 of the donors, 200 million or so T cells yielded approximately 120 million unique TCR beta sequences and about 280 Gb of sequence data. An early release that covered more than 550 HLA-typed donors contained approximately 300 gigabases of sequencing data and 80 million or so unique TCR sequences. The genetic ancestry cluster associated with self-reported Caucasian donors included 81% of the 398 genotyped donors. The study aimed to test whether cataloging public T cell receptors could reveal signatures of past pathogen exposure. The T cell repertoires of under 750 subjects were profiled by immunosequencing and related to cytomegalovirus serostatus. A separate validation cohort of roughly 120 different subjects was used in addition to the approximately 670-subject first cohort. The study combined high-throughput TCR immunosequencing, statistical association of individual TCRs with disease status, and machine learning to predict cytomegalovirus infection status. A later analysis re-analyzed previously published TCR beta repertoires from about 600 donors and added high-resolution HLA genotyping to study TCR occurrence patterns. Rather than using new phenotypic data, the later analysis identified candidate immune exposures from TCR beta sequences and from how often those sequences occurred across donors. An earlier analysis of around 640 of the donors used high-throughput TCR beta sequencing to judge whether each TCR beta V gene segment behaved as functional or pseudogenic. Donor age, sex, ethnicity and CMV serostatus were collected together with the repertoire data. Genome-wide SNP genotypes for about 60% of the roughly 670 donors were used in a later genetic analysis, which treated that subset as a discovery cohort. All discovery cohort repertoires had been generated on a single sequencing platform. Both class I and class II loci were covered by HLA typing, at four-digit resolution. Typing coverage varied by locus: roughly 629-640 donors for A, B, C, DRB1 and DQB1; more than 500 for DQA1; around 570 for DPA1; more than 450 for DPB1. Four or five DR-DQ haplotypes were handled as single units for association and clustering because linkage in the cohort was strong. On average, 235,054 unique TCR beta nucleotide sequences were sequenced per donor among 398 genotyped donors of the cohort, with around 19% of those sequences being non-productive.

The cohort consisted of approximately 690 healthy bone marrow donors. At the time of sampling, all cohort members were nominally healthy, though unrecorded immune exposures were likely present. The donor was CMV seronegative and belonged to the group of over 350 seronegative cohort members. A peripheral blood sample was provided by each donor, and peripheral blood mononuclear cells were used for TCR beta sequencing. Genomic DNA extraction from the blood cell samples was performed with the Qiagen DNeasy Blood Extraction Kit. Broader findings and caveats from the paper: In vitro tests confirmed that three of the cytomegalovirus-associated TCR beta chains recognize cytomegalovirus antigens. Because counts were too low, around 17 rarely observed V segments, including chromosome 9 orphons, were left out of the earlier analysis of several hundred of the donors. In both the original and validation cohorts, the classifier was reported to diagnose cytomegalovirus status with high specificity and sensitivity. A total of 150 or so TCR beta chains were listed by the study as associated with cytomegalovirus. Only TCR beta chains were sequenced in this cohort, and the absence of alpha or paired-chain data limited detectable features. Across donors, most TCR sequences were observed very rarely, whereas some public TCRs were present in many individuals. A later genetic analysis associated a missense DCLRE1C variant with V-gene and J-gene trimming of TCR beta chains, and an independent cohort replicated the association. A group of highly shared sequence variants was considered likely to be a technical artifact of the sequencing pipeline. Presence/absence analyses assumed roughly uniform sequencing depth across donors, an assumption that may not hold. Because the 87-base-pair reads could not distinguish some IMGT-functional V segments, including TRBV6-2 and TRBV6-3, those segments were excluded. According to a later genetic analysis, donors in an Asian-associated ancestry cluster had fewer N-insertions in productive TCRs than the approximately 650-donor mean. A later analysis found that most CMV-associated TCR beta chains appeared HLA-restricted, with HLA associations seemingly driven largely by CMV exposure. Because HLA typing was missing for some donors at each locus, association tests included only the typed subset. For the cohort, immune exposure information was limited to CMV serostatus. A later analysis associated about 18,000 TCR beta sequences with specific HLA alleles at a false discovery rate of 0.05. Linkage disequilibrium might explain the correlated functional status among segregating V segments, but an unknown experimental factor could not be excluded. In a later analysis, HLA-associated TCR beta chains showed more clonal expansion and lower generation probabilities than non-associated chains that were equally common. Broadly in line with IMGT annotations, most TCR beta V segments showed up in productive rearrangements about 87% or about 30% of the time in an earlier analysis of 450 to 600 of the donors. Several of the top co-occurrence clusters appeared to be linked to parvovirus B19, influenza, CMV and Epstein-Barr virus, according to a later analysis. Assigning TCR associations to individual alleles was difficult when HLA alleles, especially DR and DQ, strongly co-occurred. According to the authors, the approach could potentially be generalized to other disease states and immunological phenotypes. In a later analysis, the rate of TCR association differed among HLA loci, with DRB1 alleles having the most associated TCRs and HLA-C alleles having the fewest. A further reported finding was that TCR beta sequences accurately predicted the HLA-A and HLA-B alleles for most subjects in the first cohort.

The receptor library was made with the immunoSEQ multiplex PCR assay. The multiplex PCR relied on a mix of 60 forward primers for TCR Vbeta segments and 13 reverse primers for TCR Jbeta segments. Amplification of the CDR3 region of rearranged TCR beta genes was performed with a multiplex PCR assay on genomic DNA. Amplified TCR beta libraries were sequenced as 87-base-pair reads on the Illumina HiSeq System. In the authors' own workflow: A later analysis tallied roughly 76 million unique TCR beta chains across the 666 repertoires, and around 10 million of those chains were shared by two or more donors. A nearest-neighbor algorithm error-corrected the raw reads and collapsed the reads into unique sequences, merging closely related sequences to remove PCR and sequencing errors. CDR3 sequences were aligned to IMGT reference sequences to assign V, D and J gene segments. For a sequence to be retained, a match of at least six nucleotides to both a V gene segment and a J gene segment was required. Rearrangements were classified as productive when the CDR3 lacked stop codons and remained in frame with V and J, and all other rearrangements were classified as non-productive. CDR3 was defined according to IMGT convention as the region running from the second conserved V-encoded cysteine to the conserved J-encoded phenylalanine. In an earlier analysis of roughly 580 of the donors, sequences lacking an unambiguous match to a single V gene segment were excluded. An earlier analysis of approximately 590 of the donors classified V segments as functional when productive rearrangements were above 56.7% and as segregating when the standard deviation between donors was above 5%. To diagnose cytomegalovirus status from the catalog of TCR beta chain sequences, a statistical classification framework was built. A later analysis assigned V and J genes by comparing TCR nucleotide sequences with IMGT/GENE-DB human TR gene sequences. A later analysis assigned CDR3 sequences and most-parsimonious VDJ recombination scenarios with the TCRdist pipeline. A later analysis defined each TCR beta chain by its CDR3 amino acid sequence plus V-gene family, and excluded reads lacking a unique V-gene family. A later analysis removed nearly 600 highly shared, low-generation-probability nucleotide sequences to deal with suspected cross-contamination and a sequencing artifact. A later analysis calculated a clonal expansion index for each public chain from normalized within-repertoire ranks of inferred template counts. Generation probabilities in a later analysis came from a VDJ recombination model fitted to out-of-frame rearrangements, and those results were checked against IGoR. In a later analysis, TCR-TCR, TCR-HLA and TCR-CMV co-occurrence was scored with hypergeometric tests, and a repertoire-size bias correction was applied to TCR pairs. In a later analysis, false discovery rates were estimated by permuting HLA or CMV assignments 20 times. A later analysis grouped co-occurring TCRs with DBSCAN, adding TCRdist sequence similarity when clustering within HLA-allele-positive subsets. For co-occurrence clustering, repertoires with fewer than 30,000 or more than 120,000 public chains were excluded, along with five or six repertoires with anomalous nucleotide sharing. TCRdb took this table from immuneACCESS and kept in-frame rearrangements with V and J called. Such tables lack part of the clones; where checked against another copy, unresolved V genes explain under half of the gap, and the rest is unexplained. V and J calls and clone size are those listed in that table; D and trimming were worked out from the DNA. The sample yields about 110,000 clones; more than 60% were counted once. The ten largest clones add up to over 2% of the sample.

The CDR3, from cysteine to phenylalanine, totals 15 residues. CDR3 DNA is the only sequence kept; it has 45 bases, read in frame from the first base. From a lookup of the germline V gene, CDR1 and CDR2 are SNHLY and FYNNEI. V loses 6 bases of germline sequence and J loses 8 bases, and the interval between the two ends is 19 bases. The source material was PBMCs. This clonotype was obtained from a man younger than 40 in good health and CMV-seronegative. Recombination linked TRBV2 to TRBJ1-4; possibly the D gene is TRBD1, per 6 matching bases. The DNA sequence is as follows: TGTGCCAGCAGCGAGAACAGGGCGGAATGGGAAAAACTGTTTTTT. Its protein reads: CASSENRAEWEKLFF.